This T cell receptor beta chain was obtained from a study of T cells in localized non-small cell lung cancer. In germline, CDR1 is LGHNA, CDR2 YSLEER. The CDR3 totals 20 residues. With 4 bases removed from V and 4 bases from J, the gap between germline ends came to 32 bases. This clone has only one observation. Profiled with immunoSEQ multiplex PCR; TCRdb holds only in-frame clones, not every one. The table lists nearly 35,000 clones, roughly 90% of them singletons. The sample consisted of peripheral blood, taken before any cancer treatment. The chain recombines TRBV4-3 with TRBJ2-7; D might be TRBD1 (6 bases). The origin of this receptor is a woman aged 40 to 75 with stage I lung adenocarcinoma. The CDR3 sequence is CASSPEPGQGSFELTYEQYF. The CDR3 coding sequence is TGCGCCAGCAGCCCAGAACCGGGACAAGGCAGCTTTGAGTTAACGTACGAGCAGTACTTC.